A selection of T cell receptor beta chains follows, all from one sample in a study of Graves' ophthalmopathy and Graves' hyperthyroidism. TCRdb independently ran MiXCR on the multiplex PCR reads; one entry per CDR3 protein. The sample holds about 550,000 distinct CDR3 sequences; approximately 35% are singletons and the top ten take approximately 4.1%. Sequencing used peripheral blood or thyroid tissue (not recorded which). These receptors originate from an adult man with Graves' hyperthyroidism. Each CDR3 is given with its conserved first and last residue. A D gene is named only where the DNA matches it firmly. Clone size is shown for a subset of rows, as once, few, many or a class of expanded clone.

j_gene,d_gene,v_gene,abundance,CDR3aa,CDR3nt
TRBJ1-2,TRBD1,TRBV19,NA,CASISTGTGDYYGYTF,TGTGCCAGTATATCAACCGGGACAGGGGATTACTATGGCTACACCTTC
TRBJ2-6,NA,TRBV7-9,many,CASSSLVFGANVLTF,TGTGCCAGCAGCTCACTAGTTTTTGGGGCCAACGTCCTGACTTTC
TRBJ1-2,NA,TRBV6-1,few,CASSEEWADSNPYGYTF,TGTGCCAGCAGTGAAGAGTGGGCGGACAGTAACCCCTATGGCTACACCTTC
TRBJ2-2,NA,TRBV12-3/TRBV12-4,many,CASSLGSPGNTGELFF,TGTGCCAGCAGCCTCGGTTCCCCGGGGAACACCGGGGAGCTGTTTTTT
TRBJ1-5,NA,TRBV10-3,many,CAISEKLGPNTASNQPQHF,TGTGCCATCAGTGAGAAGCTGGGACCTAATACGGCGAGCAATCAGCCCCAGCATTTT
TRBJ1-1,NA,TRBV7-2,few,CASSLDFSKVEAFF,TGTGCCAGCAGCTTAGATTTCAGTAAAGTGGAAGCTTTCTTT
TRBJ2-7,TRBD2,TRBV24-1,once,CATSDPNSGRASGEQYF,TGTGCCACCAGTGATCCCAATAGCGGGAGGGCCTCGGGGGAGCAGTACTTC
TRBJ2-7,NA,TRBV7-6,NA,CASSKGTTTYEQYF,TGTGCCAGCAGCAAAGGGACAACAACCTACGAGCAGTACTTC
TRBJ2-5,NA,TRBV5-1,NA,CASSLGGAPRETQYF,TGCGCCAGCAGCTTAGGAGGGGCCCCCCGGGAGACCCAGTACTTC
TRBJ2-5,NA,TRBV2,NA,CASSPAEIQETQYF,TGTGCCAGCTCACCAGCAGAAATCCAAGAGACCCAGTACTTC
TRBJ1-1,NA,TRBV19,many,CASRKTPLNTEAFF,TGTGCCAGTAGGAAAACACCATTGAACACTGAAGCTTTCTTT
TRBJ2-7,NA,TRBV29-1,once,CSIMAGQGVDYEQYF,TGCAGCATCATGGCGGGGCAGGGCGTAGACTACGAGCAGTACTTC
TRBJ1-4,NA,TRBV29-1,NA,CSVVGQGYEKLFF,TGCAGCGTTGTAGGTCAGGGATATGAAAAACTGTTTTTT
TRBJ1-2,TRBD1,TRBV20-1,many,CSARDRGQGDYGYTF,TGCAGTGCTAGAGATAGGGGACAGGGCGACTATGGCTACACCTTC
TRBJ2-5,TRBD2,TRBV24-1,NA,CATRLAGSNETQYF,TGTGCCACCCGACTAGCGGGAAGCAATGAGACCCAGTACTTC
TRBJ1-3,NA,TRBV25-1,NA,CARDPNGPGNTIYF,TGTGCTAGAGATCCGAACGGTCCTGGAAACACCATATATTTT
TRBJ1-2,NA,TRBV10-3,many,CAISDDFNYGYTF,TGTGCCATCAGTGATGACTTCAACTATGGCTACACCTTC
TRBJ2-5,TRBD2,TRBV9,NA,CASSVGVGGAQETQYF,TGTGCCAGCAGCGTAGGGGTCGGGGGGGCCCAGGAGACCCAGTACTTC
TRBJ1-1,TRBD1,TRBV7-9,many,CASSLDRTLNTEAFF,TGTGCCAGCAGCCTGGACAGGACCTTGAACACTGAAGCTTTCTTT
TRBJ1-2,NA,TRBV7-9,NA,CASSPGNTF,TGTGCCAGCAGCCCTGGAAACACCTTC
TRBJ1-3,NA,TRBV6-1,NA,CASSDGQNTIYF,TGTGCCAGCAGTGACGGACAGAACACCATATATTTT
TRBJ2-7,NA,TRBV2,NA,CASKVAEQYF,TGTGCCAGCAAAGTGGCCGAGCAGTACTTC
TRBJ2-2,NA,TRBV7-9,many,CASSSPPDRSGGGELFF,TGTGCCAGCAGCTCGCCACCAGACAGGTCCGGAGGCGGGGAGCTGTTTTTT
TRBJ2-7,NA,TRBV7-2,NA,CASSSPAGEQYF,TGTGCCAGCAGCTCCCCCGCCGGTGAGCAGTACTTC
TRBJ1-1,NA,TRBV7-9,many,CASSLSGSEAFF,TGTGCCAGCAGCTTATCGGGCAGTGAAGCTTTCTTT
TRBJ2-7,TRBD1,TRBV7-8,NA,CASSQGGTQYEQYF,TGTGCCAGCAGCCAAGGGGGCACCCAGTACGAGCAGTACTTC
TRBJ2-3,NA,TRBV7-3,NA,CASSQQAFPGTQYF,TGTGCCAGCAGCCAACAGGCGTTCCCAGGTACGCAGTATTTT
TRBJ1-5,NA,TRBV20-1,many,CSARDLSNQPQHF,TGCAGTGCTAGAGATCTAAGCAATCAGCCCCAGCATTTT
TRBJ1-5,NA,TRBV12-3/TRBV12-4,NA,CASSLRGGLGNQPQHF,TGTGCCAGCAGTTTAAGGGGGGGGCTGGGCAATCAGCCCCAGCATTTT
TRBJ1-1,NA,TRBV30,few,CAWRGRNTEAFF,TGTGCCTGGAGGGGCAGGAACACTGAAGCTTTCTTT
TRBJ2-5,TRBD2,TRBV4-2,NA,CASSQRAGTTETQYF,TGTGCCAGCAGCCAGAGAGCGGGGACGACAGAGACCCAGTACTTC
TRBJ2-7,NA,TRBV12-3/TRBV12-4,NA,CASSQGSKSSYNEQYF,TGTGCCAGCAGCCAAGGGTCTAAGAGCTCCTACAATGAGCAGTACTTC
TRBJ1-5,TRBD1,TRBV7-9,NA,CASSLSEGAWETQHF,TGTGCCAGCAGCCTCTCGGAGGGGGCTTGGGAGACCCAGCATTTT
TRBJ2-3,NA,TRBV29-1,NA,CSVGVSRTDTQYF,TGCAGCGTTGGTGTAAGCCGCACAGATACGCAGTATTTT
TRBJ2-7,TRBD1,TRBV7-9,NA,CASRPGQGLREQYF,TGTGCCAGCAGACCGGGACAGGGTCTTCGGGAGCAGTACTTC
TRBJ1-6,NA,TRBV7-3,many,CASSLGPQGWPYNSPLHF,TGTGCCAGCAGCTTAGGACCCCAGGGCTGGCCCTATAATTCACCCCTCCACTTT
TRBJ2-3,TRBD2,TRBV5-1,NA,CASRMGGSVDTQYF,TGCGCCAGCAGAATGGGCGGGAGCGTAGATACGCAGTATTTT
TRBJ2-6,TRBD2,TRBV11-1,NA,CASSLGGGPTLANVLTF,TGTGCCAGCAGCTTAGGCGGGGGACCGACTTTGGCCAACGTCCTGACTTTC
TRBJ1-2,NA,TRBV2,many,CASSVFPGTTNPYGYTF,TGTGCCAGCAGTGTCTTCCCCGGGACAACTAACCCCTATGGCTACACCTTC
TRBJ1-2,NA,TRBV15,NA,CAASSPLGQGHTF,TGTGCCGCCAGCAGTCCCCTTGGGCAGGGCCACACCTTC
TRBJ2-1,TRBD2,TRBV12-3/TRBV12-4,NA,CASRTGLAGDNEQFF,TGTGCCAGCAGAACGGGACTAGCGGGAGACAATGAGCAGTTCTTC
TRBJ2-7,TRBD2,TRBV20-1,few,CSAGGGGGLAGRYSYEQYF,TGCAGTGCTGGGGGGGGGGGCGGTCTAGCGGGTCGATACTCCTACGAGCAGTACTTC
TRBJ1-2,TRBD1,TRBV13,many,CASSLGSTGDNYGYTF,TGTGCCAGCAGCTTGGGTTCGACAGGGGACAACTATGGCTACACCTTC
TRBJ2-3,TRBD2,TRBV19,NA,CASSTARLAGGSADTQYF,TGTGCCAGTAGCACCGCCAGACTAGCGGGGGGCTCCGCGGATACGCAGTATTTT
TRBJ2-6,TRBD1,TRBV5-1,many,CASSLAKKDRVSGANVLTF,TGCGCCAGCAGCTTGGCCAAGAAGGACAGGGTTTCTGGGGCCAACGTCCTGACTTTC
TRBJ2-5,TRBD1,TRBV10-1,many,CASSDGQGQETQYF,TGCGCCAGCAGCGACGGACAGGGGCAAGAGACCCAGTACTTC
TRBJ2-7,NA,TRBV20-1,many,CSARGDRTHSYEQYF,TGCAGTGCTAGGGGTGACAGGACGCACTCCTACGAGCAGTACTTC
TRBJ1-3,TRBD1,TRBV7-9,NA,CATATRDSSGNTIYF,TGTGCCACAGCTACACGGGACAGCTCTGGAAACACCATATATTTT
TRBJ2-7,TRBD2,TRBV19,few,CASDPGGGSLYEQYF,TGTGCCAGCGATCCCGGGGGGGGATCACTGTACGAGCAGTACTTC